The 20 T cell receptor beta chains reported below all come from one sample, sequenced in a study of early T cells in non-severe SARS-CoV-2 infection. MiXCR was run by TCRdb on the 5' RACE reads, yielding one entry per CDR3 protein. The repertoire includes some 41,000 distinct CDR3 sequences, 20% to 25% of them detected once, and approximately 4.4% sits in the top ten. The sequences come from whole blood, collected at baseline. These receptors all come from an adult who was a healthcare worker with PCR-confirmed SARS-CoV-2 infection or an uninfected control (not recorded which).

The chain links TRBV5-1 to TRBJ1-1; 8 bases line up with TRBD1. V shed 0 bases and J 6 bases; nucleotides not matched to a gene: 4. Germline CDR1 SGHRS, CDR2 YFSETQ. The CDR3 covers 14 residues. In nucleotides, the CDR3 is TGCGCCAGCAGCTTGGACGGACAGGGCGCTGAAGCTTTCTTT. This translates into CASSLDGQGAEAFF.

The V call is TRBV5-6, the J call TRBJ2-7; no firm D call. CDR1 SGHDT and CDR2 YYEEEE come from the germline V gene. Trimming stripped 0 bases from V and 2 bases from J, with 6 bases between. The CDR3 has 13 amino acids. The CDR3 bases are TGTGCCAGCAGCTTGGGCTACACCTACGAGCAGTACTTC. Its translation is CASSLGYTYEQYF.

By share, this clonotype ranks as medium-sized. The CDR3 sequence is CASSQDMELLHF. DNA of the CDR3: TGCGCCAGCAGCCAAGATATGGAGCTCCTCCACTTT. The chain couples TRBV4-3 to TRBJ1-6; D is undetermined. The ends were cut back, 0 bases at V and 15 bases at J, with 9 bases in the middle. Germline assignment: CDR1 LGHNA and CDR2 YSLEER. This CDR3 contains 12 residues.

This clonotype has just a few counts. V usage is TRBV5-1 and J usage is TRBJ1-1, with D possibly TRBD1 on 6 matching bases. Germline V gene lookup returns CDR1 SGHRS and CDR2 YFSETQ. The V gene lost 0 bases and the J gene lost 3 bases, with 12 bases spanning the gap. CDR3 length equals 15 residues. The CDR3 reads CASSLAGADYTEAFF. CDR3 nucleotides: TGCGCCAGCAGCTTGGCGGGGGCGGACTACACTGAAGCTTTCTTT.

V gene TRBV15 combines with J gene TRBJ2-1; 7 nucleotides agree with TRBD1. The germline gives CDR1 LNHNV, CDR2 YYDKDF (reference sequence). Losses at the gene ends were 3 bases for V and 0 bases for J; bases not matched to a gene: 2. This CDR3 comprises 15 residues. DNA for the CDR3: TGTGCCACCAGCAGGACAGGGAGCTCCTACAATGAGCAGTTCTTC. Amino acid sequence: CATSRTGSSYNEQFF.

This chain uses TRBV6-2 or TRBV6-3 with TRBJ2-7; the match to TRBD1 covers 7 bases. V shed 6 bases, J shed 7 bases, and the junction held 12 bases outside the gene matches. This CDR3 contains 14 residues. CDR1 and CDR2 from the germline V gene are MNHEY and SVGEGT. CDR3 DNA sequence: TGTGCCAGCAGCACCGGGACAGTGTCTGTGGAGCAGTACTTC. Translated, it gives CASSTGTVSVEQYF.

The V call is TRBV30, the J call TRBJ2-1, with D uncertain. The V gene lost 0 bases and the J gene lost 1 base, with 10 bases spanning the gap. The length of the CDR3 is 15 residues. The V gene's germline CDR1 is GTSNPN and CDR2 SVGIG (reference sequence). The CDR3 bases are TGTGCCTGGAGTGTTGTAGCACTATCCTACAATGAGCAGTTCTTC. Its protein product is CAWSVVALSYNEQFF.

This clonotype was observed a few times. The V and J genes are TRBV11-2 and TRBJ2-3, with D possibly being TRBD1 or TRBD2 (7 bases each). The CDR3 length is 13 residues. The V gene lost 2 bases and the J gene lost 9 bases, with 12 bases spanning the gap. Germline CDR1 and CDR2: SGHAT and FQNNGV. The CDR3: CASSLTQGGTQYF. CDR3 bases: TGTGCCAGCAGCTTAACGCAGGGGGGGACGCAGTATTTT.

The chain recombines TRBV7-6 with TRBJ2-7; 10 nucleotides agree with TRBD1. The CDR3 has 15 residues. Germline-derived CDR1 and CDR2 are SGHVS and FNYEAQ. V dropped 0 bases and J dropped 4; count of bases not matched to a gene: 3. CDR3 coding DNA: TGTGCCAGCAGCTTAGCAGACAGGGGGCCGTACGAGCAGTACTTC. It translates to CASSLADRGPYEQYF.

This clonotype was detected a few times. The chain has TRBV7-6 and TRBJ1-1; D unresolved. V lost 5 bases and J 1 base, leaving 14 bases between the germline ends. From germline, CDR1 is SGHVS and CDR2 FNYEAQ. This CDR3 comprises 15 residues. The CDR3 nucleotides read TGTGCCAGCAGCCTGGGCGCAGGAGGGAACACTGAAGCTTTCTTT. Its protein product is CASSLGAGGNTEAFF.

This clonotype was seen a few times. The V and J genes are TRBV6-4 and TRBJ2-7; D is ambiguous. V was shortened by 4 bases and J by 2 bases, with 6 bases between the two germline ends. Germline values: CDR1 MRHNA, CDR2 SNTAGT. CDR3 length: 12 amino acids. The CDR3 nucleotides are TGTGCCAGCAGTGTCCTCCCCTACGAGCAGTACTTC. Its protein is CASSVLPYEQYF.

The genes are TRBV7-9 and TRBJ1-6; TRBD1 is a possible D gene (5 bases). The germline V and J ends were trimmed by 5 bases and 5 bases, with 13 bases remaining between them. CDR3 length equals 15 residues. Germline CDR1 is SEHNR and CDR2 is FQNEAQ (reference sequence). The CDR3, as DNA: TGTGCCAGCAGCCCTGAACGACAGCATAATTCACCCCTCCACTTT. Residues: CASSPERQHNSPLHF.

The chain uses TRBV10-2 and TRBJ2-1; 10 bases are a match to TRBD1. Looked up from germline, CDR1 is WSHSY and CDR2 is SAAADI. Trimming at V came to 4 bases and at J to 9 bases, leaving 12 bases not matched to a gene. This CDR3 spans 16 amino acids. The DNA for the CDR3 is TGCGCCAGCAGTGTTATTAGGGACAGGGGAAAGGGTGAGCAGTTCTTC. Its protein is CASSVIRDRGKGEQFF.

The gene calls are TRBV7-3 and TRBJ2-2; either TRBD1 or TRBD2 may supply D (5 bases each). This CDR3 has 16 residues. Looked up from germline, CDR1 is SGHTA and CDR2 is FQGTGA. The V gene lost 3 bases and the J gene lost 6 bases, with 17 bases spanning the gap. The chain's CDR3 is CASSFTGSSGPGELFF. The CDR3 DNA reads as TGTGCCAGCAGCTTTACCGGATCATCGGGGCCCGGGGAGCTGTTTTTT.

This rearrangement joins TRBV6-1 to TRBJ2-7; 7 bases map to TRBD1. Germline V gene sequence: CDR1 MNHNS, CDR2 SASEGT. CDR3 size: 12 residues. The ends lost 6 bases at V and 6 bases at J; junction bases unmatched: 5. The CDR3 DNA reads TGTGCCAGCAGCCCCACAGGGGCCGAGCAGTACTTC. This encodes CASSPTGAEQYF.

This chain connects TRBV5-4 to TRBJ2-1; TRBD2 is a possible D gene (7 bases). The V and J ends lost 6 bases and 6 bases respectively, with 16 bases between them. Germline CDR1 and CDR2: SGHNT and YYREEE (reference sequence). The CDR3 is made up of 14 amino acids. CDR3 DNA: TGTGCCAGCACCTCGTGGGGGGGCCCCAATGAGCAGTTCTTC. This codes for CASTSWGGPNEQFF.

The chain recombines TRBV29-1 with TRBJ2-7; D uncertain. The CDR3 is made up of 14 amino acids. The V and J ends lost 6 bases and 7 bases respectively, with 22 bases between them. Germline V CDR1 and CDR2: SQVTM, ANQGSEA. For the CDR3, the DNA is TGCAGCGTCCTAAGACCGGCCGAGCCCCGAGAGCAGTACTTC. It is translated as CSVLRPAEPREQYF.

The rearrangement uses TRBV7-2 and TRBJ2-5; 7 bases align to TRBD1. Trimming cost V 5 bases and J 3 bases; bases outside gene matches: 6. Germline V gene data show CDR1 as SGHTA and CDR2 as FQGNSA. This CDR3 spans 14 amino acids. CDR3 DNA sequence: TGTGCCAGCAGCGAAAACCAGGGGGAAGAGACCCAGTACTTC. Amino acids: CASSENQGEETQYF. Combining the CDR3 with reference TRBV7-2 and TRBJ2-5 gives the whole variable domain GAGVSQSPSNKVTEKGKDVELRCDPISGHTALYWYRQSLGQGLEFLIYFQGNSAPDKSGLPSDRFSAERTGGSVSTLTIQRTQQEDSAVYLCASSENQGEETQYFGPGTRLLVL.

V and J are TRBV6-6 and TRBJ2-2, with 8 nucleotides matching TRBD1. From germline, CDR1 is MNHNY and CDR2 SVGAGI (reference sequence). This CDR3 is 14 amino acids long. CDR3 residues: CASGGSVGTGELFF. In DNA, the CDR3 is TGTGCTTCAGGGGGCAGCGTGGGCACCGGGGAGCTGTTTTTT.

This clonotype has just a few counts. The gene calls are TRBV9 and TRBJ2-7; D may be TRBD2 (5 bases). The germline V gene has CDR1 SGDLS and CDR2 YYNGEE. Trimming took 3 bases from V and 0 from J, leaving 25 bases between them. This CDR3 is 19 amino acids long. This CDR3 reads CASSDRTYVDRDGSYEQYF. CDR3 DNA: TGTGCCAGCAGCGACCGGACTTACGTCGACCGTGACGGCTCCTACGAGCAGTACTTC.